The source of this T cell receptor (beta chain) is a study of T cells in Graves' hyperthyroidism and ophthalmopathy. Authors of the study amplified TCR beta CDR3 regions from RNA transcripts. HTBI primers were used for first-round RT-PCR of the TCR CDR3. MiXCR was run by TCRdb on the multiplex PCR reads, yielding one entry per CDR3 protein. Of 80,000 to 100,000 distinct CDR3 sequences in the sample, roughly 40% were seen once. General observations from the study: From stable hyperthyroidism, ophthalmopathy was set apart by a 13 V-J model. The model identified upcoming ophthalmopathy a median about 7.1 months ahead of onset.

The V end lost 1 base, the J end lost 7 bases, and 14 bases lay between the germline ends. CDR3 size: 15 residues. Germline-derived CDR1 and CDR2 are MDHEN and SYDVKM. This clonotype was seen more than once but under ten times. The target antigen is unknown. The authors deemed Graves' hyperthyroidism stable absent ophthalmopathy progression within 18 months. In making diagnoses, clinical symptoms, serum thyroxine and TRAb, thyroid ultrasound and orbital computed tomography were all used. Sequenced sample: peripheral blood or thyroid tissue (not recorded which). The source of this sequence is a woman under 40 with Graves' hyperthyroidism. The chain recombines TRBV28 with TRBJ1-5, with D possibly TRBD1 on 6 matching bases. The CDR3 protein is CASSLFWGAGQPQHF. The CDR3 DNA reads TGTGCCAGCAGTTTATTTTGGGGGGCCGGACAGCCCCAGCATTTT.